What follows are 31 T cell receptor beta chains derived from one specimen sequenced in a study of blood T cell repertoires in COVID-19. Method: immunoSEQ multiplex PCR; TCRdb's copy keeps in-frame clones and lacks some. The sample holds some 150,000 clones, about 90% seen once. Sequenced: peripheral blood. The receptors here all came from a woman in her sixties or seventies with acute or convalescent COVID-19.

The chain is built from TRBV2 and TRBJ1-2, with D possibly being TRBD1 (5 bases). This CDR3 spans 14 amino acids. From germline, CDR1 is SNHLY and CDR2 FYNNEI. V was cut by 1 base and J by 4 bases, with 10 bases left in between. The CDR3 sequence: CASSEVGAFYGYTF. CDR3 nucleotides: TGTGCCAGCAGTGAAGTAGGGGCCTTCTATGGCTACACCTTC.

The rearrangement joins TRBV3-1 (or the pseudogene TRBV3-2) to TRBJ1-3; D possibly corresponds to TRBD1 (5 bases). The germline CDR1 and CDR2 sequences are LGHDT and YNNKEL (reference sequence). The CDR3 sequence is 16 residues long. Trimming pared 2 bases from V and 4 bases from J, leaving 15 bases between. The CDR3 region is CASSQSLAGSGNTIYF. The CDR3 DNA follows: TGTGCCAGCAGCCAAAGCCTGGCAGGGTCCGGAAACACCATATATTTT.

The CDR3 DNA follows: TGTGCCGCCAGGGACAGCCCTTGGGACTATGGCTACACCTTC. It specifies CAARDSPWDYGYTF. The chain employs TRBV30 and TRBJ1-2; 7 nucleotides match TRBD1. Trimming took 8 bases from V and 3 from J; bases not matched to a gene: 12. This CDR3 spans 14 amino acids. The V gene's germline CDR1 is GTSNPN and CDR2 SVGIG (reference sequence).

The CDR3 is CASSGDRWGYEQYF. For the CDR3, the DNA is TGTGCCAGTAGTGGGGACAGATGGGGATACGAGCAGTACTTC. The gene calls are TRBV19 and TRBJ2-7; 7 nucleotides line up with TRBD1. Per germline, CDR1 LNHDA and CDR2 SQIVND (reference sequence). The CDR3 totals 14 residues. The trim removed 5 bases at V and 4 bases at J, leaving 8 bases unmatched.

This clone occurred once. The chain employs TRBV7-2 and TRBJ1-1; the match to TRBD1 covers 9 bases. Trimming cost V 3 bases and J 3 bases; bases outside gene matches: 5. Germline V gene data show CDR1 as SGHTA and CDR2 as FQGNSA. The CDR3 length is 15 residues. The CDR3 region is CASSFDRGSDTEAFF. The CDR3 DNA is TGTGCCAGCAGCTTCGACAGGGGGTCCGACACTGAAGCTTTCTTT.

The rearrangement links TRBV10-3 to TRBJ1-5, with no clear D. This CDR3 has 16 residues. The V end was cut by 0 bases, the J end by 4 bases, with 13 bases between. Germline CDR1 ENHRY, CDR2 SYGVKD. CDR3 DNA sequence: TGTGCCATCAGTGAGTCTTCGGGCGCGGGGAATCAGCCCCAGCATTTT. This gives the protein CAISESSGAGNQPQHF.

The J gene is TRBJ2-3, the V gene TRBV27; TRBD1 matches at 9 bases. V dropped 5 bases and J dropped 1; count of bases not matched to a gene: 7. The CDR3 covers 16 residues. From germline, CDR1 is MNHEY and CDR2 SMNVEV (reference sequence). The CDR3 sequence: CASSPRDRAGTDTQYF. In nucleotides, the CDR3 is TGTGCCAGCAGTCCAAGGGACAGGGCGGGCACAGATACGCAGTATTTT.

This rearrangement joins TRBV12-3 or TRBV12-4 to TRBJ2-7, with 8 bases that match TRBD1. The CDR3 runs to 12 residues. V was clipped by 5 bases and J by 12 bases; unmatched bases: 9. The CDR3 DNA reads as TGTGCCAGCAGTACGGGGACAGGCGAAGCGTACTTC. Translation: CASSTGTGEAYF.

CDR3 amino acids: CASSPRGYTEAFF. For the CDR3, the DNA is TGCGCCAGTTCCCCCAGGGGTTACACTGAAGCTTTCTTT. The chain uses TRBV5-1 and TRBJ1-1; maybe TRBD1 (6 bases). Between the trimmed V and J ends, which lost 8 bases and 3 bases, there was a span of 14 bases. Germline V gene sequence: CDR1 SGHRS, CDR2 YFSETQ. This CDR3 has 13 residues.

The CDR3 bases are TGTGCCACCACAGAAAGAGGGACAGTCACAGATACGCAGTATTTT. This sequence encodes CATTERGTVTDTQYF. The J gene is TRBJ2-3, the V gene TRBV10-3, with TRBD1 matching 7 bases. Germline lookup yields CDR1 ENHRY and CDR2 SYGVKD. J gave up 2 bases and V 10 bases, and 12 bases lay outside the gene matches. The CDR3 runs 15 residues.

This chain uses TRBV6-2 or TRBV6-3 with TRBJ1-2; TRBD1 agrees at 8 bases. Germline-derived CDR1 and CDR2 are MNHEY and SVGEGT. CDR3 length equals 14 residues. The trim removed 6 bases at V and 3 bases at J, leaving 6 bases unmatched. The CDR3 sequence: CASSQDRVDYGYTF. CDR3 coding DNA: TGTGCCAGCAGCCAGGACAGGGTGGACTATGGCTACACCTTC.

The V call is TRBV5-1, the J call TRBJ2-7; D is unresolved. Germline CDR1 is SGHRS and CDR2 is YFSETQ. The CDR3 consists of 13 residues. V dropped 1 base and J dropped 2 bases, with 7 bases sitting between them. The CDR3 reads CASSLQTPYEQYF. The CDR3 DNA is TGCGCCAGCAGCTTGCAGACACCCTACGAGCAGTACTTC.

This clone was seen a handful of times. V and J are TRBV19 and TRBJ1-6; no reliable D call. The CDR3 totals 18 residues. V was pared by 8 bases and J by 6 bases, with 26 bases between. CDR1 is LNHDA, CDR2 SQIVND, per germline (reference sequence). CDR3 sequence reads: CASGVAEGTDWFNSPLHF. Written as DNA, the CDR3 is TGTGCCAGTGGGGTTGCGGAGGGAACGGACTGGTTTAATTCACCCCTCCACTTT.

The chain recombines TRBV6-1 with TRBJ2-2, with D unclear. This CDR3 has 13 amino acids. Germline CDR1 is MNHNS and CDR2 is SASEGT. V lost 1 base and J lost 6, with 6 bases in between. CDR3 bases: TGTGCCAGCAGTGAAGTGGGCGCCGGGGAGCTGTTTTTT. Its protein is CASSEVGAGELFF.

The chain couples TRBV7-2 to TRBJ1-5; a weak D match, TRBD1 (6 bases). The CDR3 has 14 residues. CDR1 is SGHTA, CDR2 FQGNSA, per germline. V lost 6 bases, J lost 5 bases, and 14 bases lay in between. The CDR3 loop is CASSSMRGYQPQHF. The CDR3 region has the DNA TGTGCCAGCAGTTCTATGAGGGGGTATCAGCCCCAGCATTTT.

The chain combines TRBV2 with TRBJ2-5, with TRBD1 identical over 10 bases. Germline values: CDR1 SNHLY, CDR2 FYNNEI. The CDR3 consists of 14 residues. The V gene end was trimmed by 5 bases and the J gene end by 4 bases; junction bases not matched to a gene: 4. CDR3 DNA sequence: TGTGCCAGCAGTCCCGGGACAGGGGCAGAGACCCAGTACTTC. Protein sequence: CASSPGTGAETQYF. The full variable domain, rest sourced from reference TRBV2 and TRBJ2-5, is EPEVTQTPSHQVTQMGQEVILRCVPISNHLYFYWYRQILGQKVEFLVSFYNNEISEKSEIFDDQFSVERPDGSNFTLKIRSTKLEDSAMYFCASSPGTGAETQYFGPGTRLLVL.

This clone was counted between two and nine times. The chain links TRBV2 to TRBJ1-2; TRBD1 aligns across 8 bases. The germline CDR1 and CDR2 sequences are SNHLY and FYNNEI. The CDR3 totals 15 residues. The J segment lost 4 bases and the V segment lost 5 bases, leaving 9 bases of the junction unmatched. The CDR3, as DNA: TGTGCCAGCAGTTTCTCTCAGGGGGCAATCTATGGCTACACCTTC. This sequence encodes CASSFSQGAIYGYTF.

This clone was counted once. The V gene is TRBV3-1 (or the pseudogene TRBV3-2), the J gene TRBJ2-7, with TRBD1 matching over 7 bases. There are 14 residues in the CDR3. The ends lost 1 base at V and 6 bases at J; junction bases unmatched: 6. Germline V gene data show CDR1 as LGHDT and CDR2 as YNNKEL (reference sequence). The CDR3 here is CASSQADREGEQYF. The CDR3 DNA reads as TGTGCCAGCAGCCAAGCCGACAGGGAAGGCGAGCAGTACTTC.

The chain couples TRBV28 to TRBJ2-3; possible D gene TRBD2, 5 bases. Germline CDR1 and CDR2: MDHEN and SYDVKM. There are 16 residues in the CDR3. Trimming shortened V by 5 bases and J by 1 base, and 16 bases separated the two germline ends. The CDR3 reads CASSAPLSGGTDTQYF. In nucleotides, the CDR3 is TGTGCCAGCAGTGCCCCCCTGAGCGGTGGCACAGATACGCAGTATTTT.

The genes are TRBV5-4 and TRBJ1-3; D remains unclear. Germline V gives CDR1 SGHNT, CDR2 YYREEE (reference sequence). The CDR3 contains 12 residues. The V end lost 4 bases, the J end lost 4 bases, and 6 bases lay between the germline ends. Here the CDR3 DNA reads TGTGCCAGCAGCATTCTAGGAAACACCATATATTTT. It is translated as CASSILGNTIYF.

This chain uses TRBV4-3 with TRBJ1-2, with 8 bases that match TRBD1. J was trimmed by 4 bases and V by 4 bases; bases with no gene match: 11. Germline V lookup: CDR1 LGHNA, CDR2 YSLEER. The CDR3 is made up of 16 amino acids. This CDR3 is CASSPGLGTGAYGYTF. In DNA, the CDR3 is TGCGCCAGCAGCCCGGGTTTAGGGACAGGAGCCTATGGCTACACCTTC.

The rearrangement joins TRBV24-1 to TRBJ2-2; 8 bases match TRBD1. Germline CDR1 reads KGHDR; CDR2 reads SFDVKD. The CDR3 is made up of 16 amino acids. J was trimmed by 5 bases and V by 5 bases; bases with no gene match: 9. The CDR3 region is CATSGQGQGYTGELFF. The CDR3, as DNA: TGTGCCACCAGTGGCCAAGGACAGGGTTATACCGGGGAGCTGTTTTTT.

The chain recombines TRBV6-6 with TRBJ2-4; possible D gene TRBD1, 5 bases. The germline gives CDR1 MNHNY, CDR2 SVGAGI (reference sequence). With 10 bases removed from V and 0 bases from J, the gap between germline ends came to 16 bases. This CDR3 region has 15 residues. The CDR3 spells CAIKGATLAKNIQYF. The DNA for the CDR3 is TGTGCCATCAAAGGGGCAACACTAGCCAAAAACATTCAGTACTTC.

The gene calls are TRBV5-4 and TRBJ1-2; 7 bases line up with TRBD1. The CDR3 runs 13 residues. V was clipped by 1 base and J by 7 bases; unmatched bases: 4. CDR1 is SGHNT, CDR2 YYREEE, per germline (reference sequence). The CDR3 reads CASSLKGASGYTF. The DNA of the CDR3 is TGTGCCAGCAGCTTGAAGGGGGCTTCTGGCTACACCTTC.

V is TRBV5-1 and J is TRBJ1-1, with unresolved D. CDR3 length: 15 residues. Trimming removed 0 bases from V and 1 base from J, with 10 bases in between. Looked up from germline, CDR1 is SGHRS and CDR2 is YFSETQ. DNA for the CDR3: TGCGCCAGCAGCTTGGCCGGGGAAAGGAACACTGAAGCTTTCTTT. It encodes CASSLAGERNTEAFF.

V usage is TRBV3-1 (or the pseudogene TRBV3-2) and J usage is TRBJ2-2; D unclear. The CDR3 is made up of 12 amino acids. Trimming removed 4 bases at V and 7 bases at J, with 7 bases between. CDR1 and CDR2 (germline): LGHDT, YNNKEL (reference sequence). As DNA, the CDR3 is TGTGCCAGCAGCCCCAGTATCGGGGAGCTGTTTTTT. Residues: CASSPSIGELFF.

The chain has TRBV5-5 and TRBJ2-3; D perhaps matches TRBD1 (5 bases). Trimming shortened V by 4 bases and J by 1 base, and 10 bases separated the two germline ends. The CDR3 has 14 residues. The germline gives CDR1 SGHKS, CDR2 YYEKEE (reference sequence). The CDR3 sequence: CASSSVGGTDTQYF. CDR3 sequence (DNA): TGTGCCAGCAGCAGCGTAGGGGGCACAGATACGCAGTATTTT.

The V call is TRBV5-6, the J call TRBJ1-2, with D hard to call. The V gene lost 1 base and the J gene lost 6 bases, with 13 bases spanning the gap. This CDR3 is built from 14 residues. The germline gives CDR1 SGHDT, CDR2 YYEEEE. In DNA, the CDR3 is TGTGCCAGCAGCTTGCCCGGGTTTTCGGATGGCTACACCTTC. Protein product: CASSLPGFSDGYTF.

CDR3 protein: CASSYSGPIDEQFF. In nucleotides, the CDR3 is TGTGCCAGCAGTTACTCGGGGCCAATCGATGAGCAGTTCTTC. V gene TRBV6-2 or TRBV6-3 combines with J gene TRBJ2-1; perhaps TRBD1 as D (5 bases). The CDR3 length is 14 residues. Per germline, CDR1 MNHEY and CDR2 SVGEGT. V gave up 0 bases and J gave up 8 bases, with 11 bases separating them.

CDR3 amino acids: CASRRDRGSSYNSPLHF. CDR3 nucleotides: TGTGCCAGCCGCCGGGACAGGGGAAGTTCCTATAATTCACCCCTCCACTTT. J is TRBJ1-6 and V is TRBV2, with 10 bases fitting TRBD1. In germline, CDR1 is SNHLY, CDR2 FYNNEI. CDR3 size: 17 residues. The V and J ends lost 8 bases and 1 base, in that order; junction bases with no gene match: 8. Full variable domain (outside the CDR3, taken from reference TRBV2 and TRBJ1-6): EPEVTQTPSHQVTQMGQEVILRCVPISNHLYFYWYRQILGQKVEFLVSFYNNEISEKSEIFDDQFSVERPDGSNFTLKIRSTKLEDSAMYFCASRRDRGSSYNSPLHFGNGTRLTVT.

The chain links TRBV20-1 to TRBJ1-6, with D possibly TRBD1 on 6 matching bases. This CDR3 is 17 amino acids long. From germline, CDR1 is DFQATT and CDR2 SNEGSKA (reference sequence). The ends were cut back, 3 bases at V and 0 bases at J, with 15 bases in the middle. The CDR3 region has the DNA TGCAGTGCTAGTGTGGTCCAGGGGAGCTCCTATAATTCACCCCTCCACTTT. Its translation: CSASVVQGSSYNSPLHF.